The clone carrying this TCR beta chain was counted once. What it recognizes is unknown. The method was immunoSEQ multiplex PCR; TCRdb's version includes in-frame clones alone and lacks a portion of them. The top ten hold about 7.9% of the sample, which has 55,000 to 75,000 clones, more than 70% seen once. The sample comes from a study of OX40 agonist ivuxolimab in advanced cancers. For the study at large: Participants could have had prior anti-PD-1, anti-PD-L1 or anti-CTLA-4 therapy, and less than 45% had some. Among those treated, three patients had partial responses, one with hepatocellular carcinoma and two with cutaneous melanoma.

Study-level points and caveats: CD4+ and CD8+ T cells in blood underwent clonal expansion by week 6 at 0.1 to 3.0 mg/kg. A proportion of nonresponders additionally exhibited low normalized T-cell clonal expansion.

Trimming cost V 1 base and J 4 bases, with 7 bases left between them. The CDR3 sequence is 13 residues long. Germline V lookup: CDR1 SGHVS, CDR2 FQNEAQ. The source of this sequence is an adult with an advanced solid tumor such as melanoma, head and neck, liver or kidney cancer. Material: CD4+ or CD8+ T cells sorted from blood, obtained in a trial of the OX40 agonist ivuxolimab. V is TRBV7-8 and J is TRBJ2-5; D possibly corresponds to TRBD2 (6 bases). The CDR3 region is CASSLGRGETQYF. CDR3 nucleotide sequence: TGTGCCAGCAGCTTAGGGAGGGGAGAGACCCAGTACTTC. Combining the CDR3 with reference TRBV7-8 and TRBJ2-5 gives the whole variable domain GAGVSQSPRYKVAKRGQDVALRCDPISGHVSLFWYQQALGQGPEFLTYFQNEAQLDKSGLPSDRFFAERPEGSVSTLKIQRTQQEDSAVYLCASSLGRGETQYFGPGTRLLVL.